This TCR beta chain was captured by sequencing in a study of OX40 agonist ivuxolimab in advanced cancers. Profiling relied on immunoSEQ multiplex PCR, and the TCRdb table lists in-frame clones only, not all of them. The table has 25,000 to 35,000 clones, roughly 84% seen once. The CDR3 consists of 15 residues. CDR1 and CDR2 from the germline V gene are SGHVS and FQNEAQ. The V end lost 0 bases, the J end lost 0 bases, and 8 bases lay between the germline ends. The chain carries TRBV7-8 and TRBJ1-1; D is undetermined. The source of this sequence is an adult with an advanced solid tumor such as melanoma, head and neck, liver or kidney cancer. The specimen was CD4+ or CD8+ T cells sorted from blood, collected in a trial of the OX40 agonist ivuxolimab. This CDR3 reads CASSLAGLVNTEAFF. The CDR3 nucleotides read TGTGCCAGCAGCTTAGCAGGGCTCGTGAACACTGAAGCTTTCTTT. Variable domain in full (rest from reference TRBV7-8 and TRBJ1-1): GAGVSQSPRYKVAKRGQDVALRCDPISGHVSLFWYQQALGQGPEFLTYFQNEAQLDKSGLPSDRFFAERPEGSVSTLKIQRTQQEDSAVYLCASSLAGLVNTEAFFGQGTRLTVV.